This TCR beta chain originates from a study of breast tumors, draining lymph nodes, adjacent tissues. Whole-study findings and limits: Tumors had less TCR diversity than lymph nodes, more than nontumor tissue. Findings are consistent with lymph node origin and intratumoral expansion of most tumor T cells. Luminal-like breast cancer showed significantly greater tumor-nontumor repertoire similarity than basal-like breast cancer did. The lymph node origin of tumor T cells was framed as consistent with a hypothesis, not demonstrated.

Axillary draining lymph nodes of breast cancer patients supplied the node samples. V dropped 8 bases and J dropped 2; count of bases not matched to a gene: 3. Germline CDR1 MNHNY, CDR2 SVGAGI (reference sequence). The CDR3 loop spans 13 amino acids. This clonotype was picked up many times. Its cognate antigen is unknown. MiXCR, applied by TCRdb to the multiplex PCR reads, yields one record per CDR3 protein. The table includes around 170,000 distinct CDR3 sequences, roughly 30% detected once. The sequenced sample consisted of axillary lymph node tissue. The chain uses TRBV6-6 and TRBJ2-1; 7 bases fit TRBD2. The source of this sequence is a female donor with breast cancer. Some clones in this sample may be carry-over from other donors' samples. CDR3 sequence (DNA): TGTGCCAGCTCTCGGGGGGCCTACAATGAGCAGTTCTTC. Translated: CASSRGAYNEQFF.